These 5 T cell receptor beta chains were sequenced from one sample in a study of cytomegalovirus exposure and HLA in healthy donors. It was with 60 Vbeta and 13 Jbeta primers that the PCR ran. The assay was immunoSEQ multiplex PCR, and TCRdb's table has in-frame clones only and misses some. The sample shows roughly 180,000 clones, around 75% of them seen only once. Input material: PBMCs. The receptor set was obtained from a female donor in good health and CMV-seronegative.

This clone turned up a few times. The rearrangement links TRBV27 to TRBJ1-6; the D is unclear. Trimming shortened V by 6 bases and J by 9 bases, and 12 bases separated the two germline ends. CDR3 length equals 13 residues. CDR1 MNHEY and CDR2 SMNVEV come from the germline V gene (reference sequence). The DNA for the CDR3 is TGTGCCAGCAGCCAAACGGGGTTTTCACCCCTCCACTTT. Its protein product is CASSQTGFSPLHF.

The V gene is TRBV14, the J gene TRBJ1-1, with a weak D call TRBD1 (5 bases). Deletions cut 5 bases from V and 4 bases from J, with 14 bases between. The germline CDR1 and CDR2 sequences are SGHDN and FVKESK. This CDR3 spans 14 amino acids. The DNA for the CDR3 is TGTGCCAGCAGCAAAAATTGGGGGGGCACTGAAGCTTTCTTT. It specifies CASSKNWGGTEAFF.

CDR3 protein: CASTVLAGYNEQFF. For the CDR3, the DNA is TGTGCCAGCACCGTACTAGCGGGGTACAATGAGCAGTTCTTC. The chain couples TRBV5-5 to TRBJ2-1, with 10 bases matching TRBD2. This CDR3 contains 14 residues. V shed 6 bases and J 4 bases; nucleotides not matched to a gene: 4. Germline V gene data show CDR1 as SGHKS and CDR2 as YYEKEE (reference sequence). Looking up the rest from reference TRBV5-5 and TRBJ2-1 gives the full variable domain: DAGVTQSPTHLIKTRGQQVTLRCSPISGHKSVSWYQQVLGQGPQFIFQYYEKEERGRGNFPDRFSARQFPNYSSELNVNALLLGDSALYLCASTVLAGYNEQFFGPGTRLTVL.

This rearrangement joins TRBV30 to TRBJ2-2; 7 bases align to TRBD2. After removal of 1 base from V and 1 base from J, the junction contained 3 bases not matched to a gene. The CDR3 sequence is 15 residues long. Germline V gene sequence: CDR1 GTSNPN, CDR2 SVGIG (reference sequence). CDR3 sequence reads: CAWSGSGVNTGELFF. CDR3 in DNA: TGTGCCTGGAGTGGGAGCGGGGTGAACACCGGGGAGCTGTTTTTT.

This chain links TRBV28 with TRBJ2-1; 14 bases line up with TRBD2. V shed 3 bases, J shed 8 bases, and the junction held 21 bases outside the gene matches. The CDR3 extends over 21 amino acids. Germline V gene lookup returns CDR1 MDHEN and CDR2 SYDVKM. The CDR3 sequence: CASSFPLGSWGTSGSKDEQFF. DNA of the CDR3: TGTGCCAGCAGTTTCCCCTTGGGCTCGTGGGGGACTAGCGGGAGTAAGGATGAGCAGTTCTTC. The full variable domain, rest sourced from reference TRBV28 and TRBJ2-1, is DVKVTQSSRYLVKRTGEKVFLECVQDMDHENMFWYRQDPGLGLRLIYFSYDVKMKEKGDIPEGYSVSREKKERFSLILESASTNQTSMYLCASSFPLGSWGTSGSKDEQFFGPGTRLTVL.